These 11 T cell receptor beta chains came from one sample sequenced in a study of metastatic and nonmetastatic thyroid tumors (dated by TCRdb to 2018 to 2020). Library prep was done by PCR. The sample was run on an Illumina HiSeq 4000. The raw public data were reprocessed by TCRdb itself: fastp quality trimming at Q25, MiXCR clonotype calling, in-frame beta chains only. Present in this sample are 65,000 to 70,000 clones, 13% to 15% of which were seen just once. Just over 6.5% of the sample comes from the top ten. Before undergoing thyroid surgery, none of the patients had been given any kind of treatment. The sequenced sample was blood. The receptors were gathered from a male donor with papillary thyroid cancer or a benign thyroid nodule (not recorded which). Some clones in this sample may be carry-over from other donors' samples.

In its sample, this clone was seen many times. The V and J genes are TRBV28 and TRBJ2-6; D remains unclear. Germline CDR1 and CDR2: MDHEN and SYDVKM. The CDR3 has 17 amino acids. The ends were cut back, 2 bases at V and 3 bases at J, with 14 bases in the middle. CDR3 sequence reads: CASSLMVRSFGANVLTF. The CDR3 coding sequence is TGTGCCAGCAGTTTAATGGTCCGGTCTTTTGGGGCCAACGTCCTGACTTTC. Looking up the rest from reference TRBV28 and TRBJ2-6 gives the full variable domain: DVKVTQSSRYLVKRTGEKVFLECVQDMDHENMFWYRQDPGLGLRLIYFSYDVKMKEKGDIPEGYSVSREKKERFSLILESASTNQTSMYLCASSLMVRSFGANVLTFGAGSRLTVL.

This clone was counted at least ten times. The chain has TRBV18 and TRBJ1-2; D possibly corresponds to TRBD1 (5 bases). The V gene lost 3 bases and the J gene lost 4 bases, with 12 bases spanning the gap. This CDR3 region has 14 residues. From germline, CDR1 is KGHSH and CDR2 LQKENI. CDR3 sequence (DNA): TGTGCCAGCTCACCCTCCAGGGATACCTATGGCTACACCTTC. Its translation: CASSPSRDTYGYTF.

This clone was detected ten times or more. The chain couples TRBV11-3 to TRBJ2-5, with 7 positions matching TRBD2. This CDR3 contains 15 residues. Germline V gene lookup returns CDR1 SGHNT and CDR2 YENEEA. V dropped 4 bases and J dropped 4; count of bases not matched to a gene: 9. The CDR3 loop reads CASSSSGEGSETQYF. The CDR3 DNA reads as TGTGCCAGCAGCTCCAGCGGGGAAGGCTCAGAGACCCAGTACTTC.

In its sample, this clone was seen many times. The chain employs TRBV5-6 and TRBJ1-2; D is perhaps TRBD1 (6 bases). Germline V gives CDR1 SGHDT, CDR2 YYEEEE. The CDR3 has 14 residues. With 2 bases removed from V and 1 base from J, the gap between germline ends came to 9 bases. Written as DNA, the CDR3 is TGTGCCAGCAGCTTAACAGGGAGTAACTATGGCTACACCTTC. This sequence encodes CASSLTGSNYGYTF.

In this sample, this clone turned up a few times. The V gene is TRBV5-4, the J gene TRBJ2-3; tentative D call: TRBD2 (5 bases). Germline V gene lookup returns CDR1 SGHNT and CDR2 YYREEE (reference sequence). The V end was cut by 5 bases, the J end by 6 bases, with 13 bases between. This CDR3 spans 13 amino acids. CDR3 DNA: TGTGCCAGCAGTCTCACTAGGGAGGATACGCAGTATTTT. It translates to CASSLTREDTQYF.

The chain is built from TRBV5-4 and TRBJ2-1, with D possibly being TRBD1 (5 bases). Germline V lookup: CDR1 SGHNT, CDR2 YYREEE (reference sequence). V was shortened by 0 bases and J by 6 bases, with 7 bases between the two germline ends. This CDR3 has 13 residues. The DNA of the CDR3 is TGTGCCAGCAGCTTGGGCAGGGTCAATGAGCAGTTCTTC. This gives the protein CASSLGRVNEQFF.

This clone was counted ten times or more. The V call is TRBV19, the J call TRBJ1-1, with D unclear. This CDR3 spans 15 amino acids. Trimming took 3 bases from V and 0 from J, leaving 11 bases between them. Per germline, CDR1 LNHDA and CDR2 SQIVND (reference sequence). CDR3 protein: CASSIGRQMNTEAFF. CDR3 nucleotides: TGTGCCAGTAGTATCGGTCGGCAGATGAACACTGAAGCTTTCTTT.

Concerning this clone: A read error may be the cause here, since a much bigger clone is one base away. CDR3 protein: CASSQEARVEQYV. As DNA, the CDR3 is TGTGCCAGCAGCCAAGAGGCCAGGGTCGAGCAGTACGTC. V gene TRBV14 combines with J gene TRBJ2-7; a weak D match, TRBD1 (5 bases). The germline V gene encodes CDR1 SGHDN and CDR2 FVKESK. The CDR3 is 13 amino acids. Trimming removed 0 bases from V and 6 bases from J, with 9 bases in between.

This clone was counted many times. The CDR3 coding sequence is TGTGCCAGCAGCGAAGACAGAACGGACGAGCAGTACTTC. This translates into CASSEDRTDEQYF. This sequence joins TRBV9 and TRBJ2-7, with D possibly being TRBD1 (5 bases). Germline V gives CDR1 SGDLS, CDR2 YYNGEE. The CDR3 contains 13 residues. Trimming shortened V by 3 bases and J by 5 bases, and 12 bases separated the two germline ends.

Concerning this clone: The junction shows a germline mismatch at one end, possibly a read error. The rearrangement joins TRBV10-3 to TRBJ1-2, with TRBD1 matching 9 bases. The CDR3 extends over 15 amino acids. Per the germline V gene, CDR1 is ENHRY and CDR2 is SYGVKD. The CDR3 DNA reads TGTGCCATCAGCGCCGGGGACAGGGTAAACTATGGCTACACATTC. It encodes CAISAGDRVNYGYTF.

This clone has ten or more counts. The same CDR3 arises from other DNA sequences in this sample as well. The chain couples TRBV28 to TRBJ1-3, with D perhaps TRBD1 (6 bases). The germline V gene has CDR1 MDHEN and CDR2 SYDVKM. V was clipped by 5 bases and J by 0 bases, with 11 bases between them. CDR3 length equals 15 residues. DNA for the CDR3: TGTGCCAGCAGTCAAGGACAGAGCTCTGGAAACACCATATATTTT. It specifies CASSQGQSSGNTIYF.